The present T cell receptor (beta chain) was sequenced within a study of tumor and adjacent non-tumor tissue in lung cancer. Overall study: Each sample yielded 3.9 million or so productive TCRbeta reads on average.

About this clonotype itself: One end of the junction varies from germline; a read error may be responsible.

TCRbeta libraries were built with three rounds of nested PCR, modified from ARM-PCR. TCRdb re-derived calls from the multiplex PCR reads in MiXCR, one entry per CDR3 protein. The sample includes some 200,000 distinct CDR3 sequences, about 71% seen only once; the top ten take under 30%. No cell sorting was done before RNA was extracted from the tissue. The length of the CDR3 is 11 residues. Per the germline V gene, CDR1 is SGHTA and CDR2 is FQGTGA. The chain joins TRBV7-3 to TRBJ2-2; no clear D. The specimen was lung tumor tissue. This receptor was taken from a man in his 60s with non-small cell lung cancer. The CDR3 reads CAGSLTGELFF. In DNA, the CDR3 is TGTGCCGGCAGCTTAACCGGGGAGCTGTTTTTT.